Shown below are 19 T cell receptor beta chains from a single sample sequenced in a study of cytomegalovirus exposure and HLA in healthy donors. PCR primers comprised 60 Vbeta and 13 Jbeta primers. Only in-frame clones appear in the TCRdb table, and some are missing; sequencing was by immunoSEQ multiplex PCR. This sample has under 80,000 clones, with around 75% found just once. The sample consisted of PBMCs. The origin of the receptors is a woman between 40 and 50 years old in good health and CMV-seronegative.

This chain connects TRBV5-4 to TRBJ2-2, with 10 bases aligning to TRBD1. The CDR3 is made up of 14 amino acids. Trimming took 3 bases from V and 6 from J; bases not matched to a gene: 2. In germline, CDR1 is SGHNT, CDR2 YYREEE (reference sequence). The CDR3 DNA reads as TGTGCCAGCAGCTCGACAGGGGGCCCCGGGGAGCTGTTTTTT. Protein sequence: CASSSTGGPGELFF.

In its sample, this clone was seen a few times. This chain links TRBV27 with TRBJ1-4; D not certain. The V end lost 6 bases, the J end lost 0 bases, and 17 bases lay between the germline ends. The CDR3 has 17 amino acids. Germline V gene lookup returns CDR1 MNHEY and CDR2 SMNVEV (reference sequence). The CDR3 spells CASRVFASKATNEKLFF. In DNA form, the CDR3 reads TGTGCCAGCAGGGTTTTTGCGTCCAAAGCAACTAATGAAAAACTGTTTTTT.

This chain joins TRBV29-1 and TRBJ2-7; D might be TRBD2 (6 bases). Germline-derived CDR1 and CDR2 are SQVTM and ANQGSEA. CDR3 length: 13 amino acids. V lost 0 bases, J lost 4 bases, and 10 bases lay in between. The CDR3 sequence: CSVEDQGGYEQYF. For the CDR3, the DNA is TGCAGCGTTGAAGATCAAGGAGGGTACGAGCAGTACTTC.

The V gene is TRBV13, the J gene TRBJ2-1, with 10 bases lining up with TRBD2. Germline V CDR1 and CDR2: PRHDT, FYEKMQ (reference sequence). This CDR3 contains 15 residues. J lost 4 bases, V lost 1 base, and 1 base had no gene match. The CDR3 DNA follows: TGTGCCAGCAGCTTAGTAGCGGGGGGATACAATGAGCAGTTCTTC. It translates to CASSLVAGGYNEQFF.

This chain joins TRBV6-1 and TRBJ1-2; 7 nucleotides line up with TRBD1. CDR3 length: 15 residues. V shed 0 bases, J shed 2 bases, and the junction held 3 bases outside the gene matches. Germline lookup yields CDR1 MNHNS and CDR2 SASEGT. The CDR3 sequence is CASSEAMGQNYGYTF. The CDR3 coding sequence is TGTGCCAGCAGTGAAGCTATGGGACAGAACTATGGCTACACCTTC.

This clone came up a few times. The chain couples TRBV29-1 to TRBJ2-3; 9 bases are shared with TRBD2. V trimming: 3 bases; J trimming: 5 bases; junction bases outside the gene matches: 9. CDR1 and CDR2 (germline): SQVTM, ANQGSEA. The CDR3 covers 15 residues. The CDR3: CSVDPQRGELDTQYF. The CDR3 DNA is TGCAGCGTTGATCCCCAGCGGGGGGAGTTAGATACGCAGTATTTT.

The chain carries TRBV15 and TRBJ1-5; TRBD1 aligns across 9 bases. This CDR3 has 16 amino acids. Trimming removed 0 bases from V and 4 bases from J; junction bases left unmatched: 4. Germline CDR1 and CDR2: LNHNV and YYDKDF (reference sequence). The CDR3 bases are TGTGCCACCAGCAGAGAGTTGGGGACAGGGAATCAGCCCCAGCATTTT. Its translation is CATSRELGTGNQPQHF.

The rearrangement uses TRBV27 and TRBJ1-2; TRBD1 matches 9 bases. The ends lost 5 bases at V and 0 bases at J; junction bases unmatched: 7. The CDR3 sequence is 16 residues long. Germline CDR1 and CDR2: MNHEY and SMNVEV (reference sequence). CDR3 protein: CASSHDGTGPNYGYTF. Here the CDR3 DNA reads TGTGCCAGCAGTCACGACGGGACAGGGCCTAACTATGGCTACACCTTC.

This rearrangement joins TRBV7-2 to TRBJ2-1; 10 nucleotides agree with TRBD1. J lost 2 bases, V lost 5 bases, and 3 bases had no gene match. This CDR3 is built from 15 residues. Germline loops: CDR1 SGHTA, CDR2 FQGNSA. The CDR3 DNA reads TGTGCCAGCAGCCTGGACAGGGGGGCCTACAATGAGCAGTTCTTC. Translating gives CASSLDRGAYNEQFF. The full variable domain, rest sourced from reference TRBV7-2 and TRBJ2-1, is GAGVSQSPSNKVTEKGKDVELRCDPISGHTALYWYRQSLGQGLEFLIYFQGNSAPDKSGLPSDRFSAERTGGSVSTLTIQRTQQEDSAVYLCASSLDRGAYNEQFFGPGTRLTVL.

The chain recombines TRBV6-1 with TRBJ1-2; D might be TRBD1 (5 bases). The CDR3 contains 15 residues. Germline V gives CDR1 MNHNS, CDR2 SASEGT. V lost 3 bases to trimming and J lost 5 bases, with 16 bases between them. The CDR3 DNA reads TGTGCCAGCAGTGAGGGTCGTACGGGGGAGTATGGCTACACCTTC. The encoded protein is CASSEGRTGEYGYTF.

The J gene is TRBJ1-2, the V gene TRBV6-1; D uncertain. Trimming left V 2 bases short and J 6 bases short, with 13 bases between. This CDR3 has 14 amino acids. Germline CDR1 and CDR2: MNHNS and SASEGT. CDR3 residues: CASSESPYRHGYTF. The DNA of the CDR3 is TGTGCCAGCAGTGAATCGCCCTACCGCCATGGCTACACCTTC.

This sequence joins TRBV5-1 and TRBJ1-4; TRBD1 is a possible D gene (5 bases). Germline loops: CDR1 SGHRS, CDR2 YFSETQ. The CDR3 runs to 15 residues. The V end was cut by 4 bases, the J end by 0 bases, with 10 bases between. The CDR3 is CASSPTAATNEKLFF. DNA for the CDR3: TGCGCCAGCAGCCCGACAGCTGCAACTAATGAAAAACTGTTTTTT.

The rearrangement uses TRBV2 and TRBJ1-1; D remains ambiguous. Germline loops: CDR1 SNHLY, CDR2 FYNNEI. Trimming left V 5 bases short and J 0 bases short, with 10 bases between. This CDR3 is built from 14 residues. The CDR3 region has the DNA TGTGCCAGCAGTCTCCTGGGCATGAACACTGAAGCTTTCTTT. As protein: CASSLLGMNTEAFF.

This clone appeared once. This sequence joins TRBV14 and TRBJ1-2, with TRBD1 as a possible D gene (5 bases). This CDR3 is built from 15 residues. V shed 1 base and J shed 0 bases, with 9 bases lying between them. Germline V gene data show CDR1 as SGHDN and CDR2 as FVKESK. CDR3 nucleotides: TGTGCCAGCAGCCAAGGCGGGGCGGCTAACTATGGCTACACCTTC. Translating gives CASSQGGAANYGYTF.

The chain has TRBV9 and TRBJ1-1, with D maybe TRBD1 (6 bases). V was trimmed by 0 bases and J by 0 bases, leaving 9 bases between them. CDR1 SGDLS and CDR2 YYNGEE come from the germline V gene. The CDR3 length is 15 residues. The CDR3 region is CASSVEGGVNTEAFF. The CDR3 DNA reads as TGTGCCAGCAGCGTAGAAGGGGGGGTGAACACTGAAGCTTTCTTT.

The chain couples TRBV27 to TRBJ2-2, with 11 bases aligning to TRBD2. J lost 1 base, V lost 7 bases, and 2 bases had no gene match. The CDR3 has 15 amino acids. Germline V gene sequence: CDR1 MNHEY, CDR2 SMNVEV (reference sequence). In DNA, the CDR3 is TGTGCCAGCACCGGACTAGCGGGGAACACCGGGGAGCTGTTTTTT. Its translation: CASTGLAGNTGELFF.

The rearrangement links TRBV10-3 to TRBJ1-5, with D uncertain. Per germline, CDR1 ENHRY and CDR2 SYGVKD. This CDR3 has 13 amino acids. V was pared by 6 bases and J by 0 bases, with 6 bases between. The CDR3 region is CAIRADSNQPQHF. CDR3 DNA sequence: TGTGCCATCAGGGCGGATAGCAATCAGCCCCAGCATTTT.

V is TRBV9 and J is TRBJ2-1, with D perhaps TRBD1 (6 bases). This CDR3 is built from 15 residues. CDR1 and CDR2 from the germline V gene are SGDLS and YYNGEE. Trimming took 3 bases from V and 4 from J, leaving 14 bases between them. The CDR3 DNA reads TGTGCCAGCAGCGAATCCGGGACACCTTACAATGAGCAGTTCTTC. Its translation: CASSESGTPYNEQFF.

V and J are TRBV5-1 and TRBJ1-4, with D perhaps matching TRBD1 (6 bases). This CDR3 region has 14 residues. The ends were cut back, 4 bases at V and 6 bases at J, with 13 bases in the middle. Germline-derived CDR1 and CDR2 are SGHRS and YFSETQ. The CDR3 DNA follows: TGCGCCAGCAGCCGGGGGGGGGCGGATGAAAAACTGTTTTTT. Its protein product is CASSRGGADEKLFF.